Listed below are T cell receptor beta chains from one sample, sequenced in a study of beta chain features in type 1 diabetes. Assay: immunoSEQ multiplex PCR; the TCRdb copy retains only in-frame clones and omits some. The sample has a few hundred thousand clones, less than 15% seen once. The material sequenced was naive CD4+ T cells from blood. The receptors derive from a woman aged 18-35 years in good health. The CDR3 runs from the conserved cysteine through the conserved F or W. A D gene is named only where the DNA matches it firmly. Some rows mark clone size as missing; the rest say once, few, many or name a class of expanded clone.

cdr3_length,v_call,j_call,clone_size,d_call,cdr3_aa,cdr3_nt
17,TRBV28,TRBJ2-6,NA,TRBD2,CASRPRDYRSGANVLTF,TGTGCCAGCAGGCCCAGGGACTACCGCTCTGGGGCCAACGTCCTGACTTTC
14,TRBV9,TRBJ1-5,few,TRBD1,CASSSTGANQPQHF,TGTGCCAGCAGCTCTACAGGGGCCAATCAGCCCCAGCATTTT
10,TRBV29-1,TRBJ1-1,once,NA,CSGTDAEAFF,TGCAGCGGGACAGACGCTGAAGCTTTCTTT
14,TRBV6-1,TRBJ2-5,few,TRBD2,CASRQGLAGETQYF,TGTGCCAGCAGGCAGGGACTAGCAGGAGAGACCCAGTACTTC
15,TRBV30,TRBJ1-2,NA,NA,CAWSVLRGSPYGYTF,TGTGCCTGGAGTGTACTTCGGGGGAGTCCCTATGGCTACACCTTC
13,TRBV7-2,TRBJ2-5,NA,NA,CASSAGREETQYF,TGTGCCAGCAGCGCAGGACGGGAGGAGACCCAGTACTTC
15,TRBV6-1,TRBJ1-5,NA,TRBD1,CASSETGGRNQPQHF,TGTGCCAGCAGTGAAACAGGGGGCCGAAACCAGCCCCAGCATTTT
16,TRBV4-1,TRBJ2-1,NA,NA,CASSQDTTIVGNEQFF,TGCGCCAGCAGCCAAGATACGACTATAGTAGGCAATGAGCAGTTCTTC
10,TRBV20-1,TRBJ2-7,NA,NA,CSAEFLGQYF,TGCAGTGCCGAGTTTCTTGGGCAGTACTTC
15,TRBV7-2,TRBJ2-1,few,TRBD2,CASSAERGRADEQFF,TGTGCCAGCAGCGCCGAGCGCGGGAGGGCCGATGAGCAGTTCTTC
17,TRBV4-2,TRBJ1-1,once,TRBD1,CASSQVHWDRRNTEAFF,TGTGCCAGCAGCCAAGTCCATTGGGACAGAAGGAACACTGAAGCTTTCTTT
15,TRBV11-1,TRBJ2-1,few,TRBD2,CASSQGLAGNNEQFF,TGTGCCAGCAGCCAGGGACTAGCGGGAAACAATGAGCAGTTCTTC
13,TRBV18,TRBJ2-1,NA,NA,CASSQWTVDEQFF,TGTGCCAGCTCACAATGGACAGTGGATGAGCAGTTCTTC
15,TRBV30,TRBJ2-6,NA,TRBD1,CAWSTGGSGANVLTF,TGTGCCTGGAGTACAGGGGGCTCTGGGGCCAACGTCCTGACTTTC
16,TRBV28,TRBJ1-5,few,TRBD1,CASSLYRGPTNQPQHF,TGTGCCAGCAGTTTGTACAGGGGGCCTACCAATCAGCCCCAGCATTTT
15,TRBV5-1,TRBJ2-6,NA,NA,CASSKRVSGANVLTF,TGCGCCAGCAGCAAGAGGGTCTCTGGGGCCAACGTCCTGACTTTC
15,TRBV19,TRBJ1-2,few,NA,CASSTITRGYYGYTF,TGTGCCAGTAGTACCATAACCAGGGGATACTACGGCTACACCTTC
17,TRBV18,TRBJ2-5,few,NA,CASSPPLKGGLQETQYF,TGTGCCAGCTCACCCCCGTTAAAAGGCGGGCTCCAAGAGACCCAGTACTTC
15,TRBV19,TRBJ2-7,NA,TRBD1,CASSSLDRGSYEQYF,TGTGCCAGTAGTAGCCTGGACAGGGGGTCCTACGAGCAGTACTTC
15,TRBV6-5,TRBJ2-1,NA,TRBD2,CASSYSRGRRDEQFF,TGTGCCAGCAGTTACTCTCGCGGGAGAAGGGACGAGCAGTTCTTC
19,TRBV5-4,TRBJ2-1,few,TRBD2,CASSFLLTSGPNIYNEQFF,TGTGCCAGCAGCTTCCTCTTGACTAGCGGGCCTAACATTTACAATGAGCAGTTCTTC
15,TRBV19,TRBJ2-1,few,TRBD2,CASSPGLAVYNEQFF,TGTGCCAGTAGCCCGGGACTAGCGGTTTACAATGAGCAGTTCTTC
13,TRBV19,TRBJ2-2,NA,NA,CASSVVRDWELFF,TGTGCCAGTAGTGTGGTGAGGGATTGGGAGCTGTTTTTT
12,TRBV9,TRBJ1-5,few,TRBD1,CASSRGLQPQHF,TGTGCCAGCAGCAGGGGGCTTCAGCCCCAGCATTTT
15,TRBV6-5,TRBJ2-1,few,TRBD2,CASSPTSGTYNEQFF,TGTGCCAGCAGCCCTACTAGCGGCACCTACAATGAGCAGTTCTTC